The 7 T cell receptor beta chains presented below share a single source sample, sequenced in a study of identical twins. TCRdb used MiXCR to reprocess the 5' RACE reads, holding one entry per CDR3 protein. This sample has around 960,000 distinct CDR3 sequences, with roughly 12% found just once. The same specimen was also included in a second study, on yellow fever vaccine responses in identical twins.

Source material: PBMCs. The receptor source for this set is a woman younger than 35 in good health.

This clonotype came up a few times. The V and J genes are TRBV9 and TRBJ2-2; 9 bases line up with TRBD2. Germline CDR1 is SGDLS and CDR2 is YYNGEE. V lost 0 bases, J lost 4 bases, and 4 bases stayed unmatched. The length of the CDR3 is 16 residues. The CDR3 DNA reads TGTGCCAGCAGCGTAGTAGCGGGAGCGTCCACCGGGGAGCTGTTTTTT. Its translation is CASSVVAGASTGELFF.

V usage is TRBV4-1 and J usage is TRBJ2-6; 12 bases are a match to TRBD1. Germline V gene lookup returns CDR1 MGHRA and CDR2 YSYEKL. The CDR3 totals 19 residues. Trimming at V came to 1 base and at J to 4 bases, leaving 8 bases not matched to a gene. The CDR3 loop reads CASSQGIGTGGTGANVLTF. The CDR3 DNA is TGCGCCAGCAGCCAAGGCATAGGGACAGGGGGCACCGGGGCCAACGTCCTGACTTTC.

This chain joins TRBV2 and TRBJ2-3; 12 positions match TRBD2. The CDR3 has 18 amino acids. Looked up from germline, CDR1 is SNHLY and CDR2 is FYNNEI. V dropped 5 bases and J dropped 2; count of bases not matched to a gene: 11. The chain's CDR3 is CASSRTSGTSGTTDTQYF. The DNA for the CDR3 is TGTGCCAGCAGTCGGACTAGCGGGACTTCGGGCACCACAGATACGCAGTATTTT. The variable domain in full, completed from reference TRBV2 and TRBJ2-3, reads EPEVTQTPSHQVTQMGQEVILRCVPISNHLYFYWYRQILGQKVEFLVSFYNNEISEKSEIFDDQFSVERPDGSNFTLKIRSTKLEDSAMYFCASSRTSGTSGTTDTQYFGPGTRLTVL.

The chain is built from TRBV7-9 and TRBJ2-1; no reliable D call. The V and J ends lost 1 base and 8 bases respectively, with 12 bases between them. This CDR3 spans 14 amino acids. Per the germline V gene, CDR1 is SEHNR and CDR2 is FQNEAQ (reference sequence). The CDR3 DNA follows: TGTGCCAGCAGCTTAGTCCTAGAAAGCTATGAGCAGTTCTTC. The encoded protein is CASSLVLESYEQFF.

The chain joins TRBV7-2 to TRBJ1-2; D gene ambiguous. Trimming took 0 bases from V and 2 from J, leaving 10 bases between them. Per the germline V gene, CDR1 is SGHTA and CDR2 is FQGNSA. This CDR3 is built from 15 residues. The CDR3 loop reads CASSLAQKLNYGYTF. The CDR3 DNA is TGTGCCAGCAGCTTAGCCCAGAAACTCAACTATGGCTACACCTTC. The variable domain in full, completed from reference TRBV7-2 and TRBJ1-2, reads GAGVSQSPSNKVTEKGKDVELRCDPISGHTALYWYRQSLGQGLEFLIYFQGNSAPDKSGLPSDRFSAERTGGSVSTLTIQRTQQEDSAVYLCASSLAQKLNYGYTFGSGTRLTVV.

There are many counts of this clonotype. This sequence joins TRBV15 and TRBJ2-1; 7 nucleotides agree with TRBD1. V trimming: 5 bases; J trimming: 2 bases; junction bases outside the gene matches: 3. Germline-derived CDR1 and CDR2 are LNHNV and YYDKDF (reference sequence). There are 14 residues in the CDR3. The CDR3 spells CATSPGTAYNEQFF. In nucleotides, the CDR3 is TGTGCCACCAGCCCCGGGACAGCCTACAATGAGCAGTTCTTC. Together with reference TRBV15 and TRBJ2-1, the CDR3 gives the full variable domain: DAMVIQNPRYQVTQFGKPVTLSCSQTLNHNVMYWYQQKSSQAPKLLFHYYDKDFNNEADTPDNFQSRRPNTSFCFLDIRSPGLGDTAMYLCATSPGTAYNEQFFGPGTRLTVL.

The chain combines TRBV6-5 with TRBJ2-5; 12 bases are shared with TRBD2. The germline V gene encodes CDR1 MNHEY and CDR2 SVGAGI. The V gene end was trimmed by 2 bases and the J gene end by 3 bases; junction bases not matched to a gene: 4. This CDR3 has 16 residues. The CDR3 loop is CASSYPPSGREETQYF. The CDR3 DNA follows: TGTGCCAGCAGTTACCCGCCTAGCGGGAGGGAAGAGACCCAGTACTTC.